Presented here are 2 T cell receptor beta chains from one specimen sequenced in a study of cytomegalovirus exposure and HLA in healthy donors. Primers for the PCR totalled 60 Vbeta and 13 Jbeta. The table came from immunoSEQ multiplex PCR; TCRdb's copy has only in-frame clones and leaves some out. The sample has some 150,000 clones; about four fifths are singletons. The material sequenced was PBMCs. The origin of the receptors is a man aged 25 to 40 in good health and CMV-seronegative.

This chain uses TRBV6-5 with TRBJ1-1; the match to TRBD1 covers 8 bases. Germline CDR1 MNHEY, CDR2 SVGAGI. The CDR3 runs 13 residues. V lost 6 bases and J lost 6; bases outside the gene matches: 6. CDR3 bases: TGTGCCAGCAGACCGACAGGGGTTTCTGAAGCTTTCTTT. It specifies CASRPTGVSEAFF.

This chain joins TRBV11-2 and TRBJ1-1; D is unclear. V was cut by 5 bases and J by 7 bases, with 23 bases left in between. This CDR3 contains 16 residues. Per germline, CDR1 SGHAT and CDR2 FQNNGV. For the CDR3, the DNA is TGTGCCAGCAGCCGCAACGACATGCCGGCCGGAGGTGAAGCTTTCTTT. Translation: CASSRNDMPAGGEAFF.